This record looks at one TCR beta chain sequence and its context. Antigen specificity is unknown. These data belong to a study of OX40 agonist ivuxolimab in advanced cancers. Whole-study findings and limits: At 0.1 to 3.0 mg/kg and by week 6, CD4+ and CD8+ T cells in the blood had expanded clonally.

V was pared by 2 bases and J by 6 bases, with 7 bases of the junction left unmatched. This CDR3 contains 14 residues. CDR1 is MNHEY and CDR2 is SVGAGI in the germline V gene. Using immunoSEQ multiplex PCR, the repertoire was profiled, and TCRdb retains in-frame clones only, with some absent. The table records 82,000 or so clones, 92% of them present only once. This chain connects TRBV6-5 to TRBJ2-7; the match to TRBD1 covers 7 bases. This receptor was taken from an adult with an advanced solid tumor such as melanoma, head and neck, liver or kidney cancer. Sequenced material: CD4+ or CD8+ T cells sorted from blood, taken in a trial of the OX40 agonist ivuxolimab. The CDR3 here is CASSYDRVSPEQYF. CDR3 nucleotide sequence: TGTGCCAGCAGTTACGACAGGGTTTCCCCCGAGCAGTACTTC.